This paragraph reports one T cell receptor (beta chain). The clone's antigen remains unknown. Per-base qualities were not stored, and no clone one base away is much larger. Sequencing relied on an Illumina NovaSeq 6000. TCRalpha and TCRbeta cDNA libraries were built by 5'RACE with constant-segment primers, adding sample barcodes and unique molecular identifiers. Trizol reagent was used to extract RNA from every sample. Library amplification was performed in two PCR steps, and a second sample barcode and Illumina TruSeq adapters were introduced in the second step. Sequencing of the libraries was done on an Illumina NovaSeq, producing 2 x 150 bp paired-end reads. The published analysis was carried out like this. Reads were demultiplexed and collapsed into UMI-guided consensus sequences with migec v1.2.7. With mixcr v2.1.11, UMI consensuses were aligned to TRA and TRB V and J templates and assembled into clonotypes. Expanded or contracted clonotypes were those called significant by both edgeR and NoisET, with noise models trained on biological replicates. For edgeR calls, the cutoffs were a false discovery rate-adjusted p below 0.01 and a log2 fold-change threshold of 1. PCA with hierarchical clustering of max-normalized trajectories of the 1000 most abundant clonotypes was used as exploratory dynamics analysis. The CD4 or CD8 phenotype of responding clones was assigned using the separately sequenced CD4+ and CD8+ repertoires. TCRdb's own reprocessing of the public reads used fastp at Q25 and MiXCR and kept productive beta chains. Every entry covers one CDR3 protein and lists the most common genes and DNA from its rows. These V and J calls are TCRdb output, not the study's own analysis. The sample profile shows about 110,000 distinct CDR3 sequences; over 15% of them were found once. Clones ranked in the top ten supply roughly 31% of the sample.

V is cut back by 2 bases and J by 5 bases, with 3 bases in the junction unmatched. CDR1 is given as SGDLS and CDR2 as YYNGEE, both from the germline V gene. The CDR3 spans 16 residues, from the cysteine through the phenylalanine. Only the CDR3 DNA is retained, 48 bases long and in frame from the first base. PBMCs were isolated by Ficoll-Paque density gradient centrifugation. This specimen belongs to a study of T-cell memory formation after mild COVID-19 (dated by TCRdb to the early 2020s). Study-wide context: TCR sequence clusters from the two donors were found to be largely donor specific. Two young, previously healthy adult volunteers, one female and one male, were included in the cohort. In two donors, T-cell clones that expanded and contracted after mild COVID-19 were followed by sequencing TCRalpha and TCRbeta repertoires longitudinally. Findings and caveats that apply to the study as a whole: Contracting CD4+ clones were found mainly in CM and EM memory subsets, while CD8+ clones were enriched in EMRA. Whether the second-wave clones peaking on day 37 were SARS-CoV-2 specific was not confirmed. Some responding clones were detected in pre-infection memory, suggesting pre-existing cross-reactive memory T cells joined the SARS-CoV-2 response. The study included only a couple of mild cases, and larger cohorts that include severe cases with pre-infection samples were judged to be necessary. Clones that contracted from day 15 to 85 showed balanced CD4/CD8 phenotypes, whereas a second wave of clones that expanded from day 15 to 37 leaned towards CD4+.

This sequence was found in an adult woman who had mild COVID-19 (a few samples of this study predate the infection). The sample titles of this study are shuffled in the database, so cell type and time point are left out; the donor was told from shared clones. The V gene is TRBV9 and the J gene is TRBJ2-2; TRBD2 matches 13 bases in the middle. The source material was PBMCs or a T cell subset sorted from them (not recorded which). For the CDR3, the sequence is CASSVGLAGVTGELFF. The sequenced DNA is TGTGCCAGCAGCGTTGGACTAGCGGGAGTAACCGGGGAGCTGTTTTTT.